Listed here are 24 T cell receptor beta chains from one sample, sequenced in a study of blood T cell repertoires in COVID-19. Generated by immunoSEQ multiplex PCR, the TCRdb table keeps only in-frame clones and is missing some. The table has about 98,000 clones, about 78% seen once; the top ten hold about 9%. Sequencing was carried out using peripheral blood. The receptors derive from a man between 60 and 75 years old with active or convalescent COVID-19.

This chain uses TRBV9 with TRBJ1-5; a possible D gene is TRBD1 (6 bases). V was cut by 5 bases and J by 1 base, with 13 bases left in between. The CDR3 is 15 amino acids. In germline, CDR1 is SGDLS, CDR2 YYNGEE. For the CDR3, the DNA is TGTGCCAGCAGTCCAGGGGCGACGAGCAATCAGCCCCAGCATTTT. Translation: CASSPGATSNQPQHF.

The chain carries TRBV18 and TRBJ2-7; D is possibly TRBD2 (5 bases). V was cut by 4 bases and J by 5 bases, with 12 bases left in between. Germline values: CDR1 KGHSH, CDR2 LQKENI. The CDR3 consists of 13 residues. CDR3 nucleotides: TGTGCCAGCTCACTGGACCGGGATAACGAGCAGTACTTC. Translating gives CASSLDRDNEQYF.

The CDR3 DNA sequence: TGTGCCAGCAGCGGGACAGGGTTTTTGTCCGACACTGAAGCTTTCTTT. Encoded protein: CASSGTGFLSDTEAFF. The chain joins TRBV9 to TRBJ1-1, with TRBD1 matching 8 bases. Germline CDR1 reads SGDLS; CDR2 reads YYNGEE. V trimming: 3 bases; J trimming: 3 bases; junction bases outside the gene matches: 10. This CDR3 spans 16 amino acids.

The chain carries TRBV27 and TRBJ2-2; a weak D match, TRBD2 (5 bases). The germline V gene encodes CDR1 MNHEY and CDR2 SMNVEV (reference sequence). The CDR3 is 15 residues long. Trimming left V 4 bases short and J 1 base short, with 10 bases between. CDR3 sequence: CASSYQRKNTGELFF. DNA of the CDR3: TGTGCCAGCAGTTATCAGCGGAAGAACACCGGGGAGCTGTTTTTT.

The rearrangement links TRBV21-1 to TRBJ1-1; TRBD1 reflects the table's D call only, with no check against the DNA. TRBV21-1 is listed as a pseudogene. The CDR3 is 14 amino acids. The CDR3 coding sequence is TGTGCCCTTTTGGCGACAGGGCTGAACACTGAAGCTTTCTTT. Amino acids: CALLATGLNTEAFF.

This clone has just one count. This chain joins TRBV11-2 and TRBJ2-1, with 10 bases that match TRBD2. The germline V gene encodes CDR1 SGHAT and CDR2 FQNNGV. There are 15 residues in the CDR3. Unmatched junction bases numbered 8, after V lost 6 bases and J lost 6 bases. The CDR3 nucleotides are TGTGCCAGCAGACGACCGGGACTAGCGTCCAATGAGCAGTTCTTC. The encoded protein is CASRRPGLASNEQFF.

The genes are TRBV18 and TRBJ2-7, with 12 bases that match TRBD1. CDR1 KGHSH and CDR2 LQKENI come from the germline V gene. CDR3 length equals 14 residues. V lost 3 bases and J lost 6; bases outside the gene matches: 3. DNA of the CDR3: TGTGCCAGCTCACCTGGGACAGGGGGCGGCGAGCAGTACTTC. Its translation: CASSPGTGGGEQYF.

This clone turned up a few times. The V gene is TRBV9, the J gene TRBJ1-4, with 7 bases identical to TRBD1. Germline trimming cut 0 bases from V and 4 bases from J; bases unmatched to any gene: 6. Looked up from germline, CDR1 is SGDLS and CDR2 is YYNGEE. The CDR3 totals 16 residues. CDR3 nucleotides: TGTGCCAGCAGCGTAGGTCGACAGGGCCGTAATGAAAAACTGTTTTTT. Amino acids: CASSVGRQGRNEKLFF.

This chain links TRBV4-1 with TRBJ1-2, with TRBD1 identical over 7 bases. Germline values: CDR1 MGHRA, CDR2 YSYEKL. This CDR3 has 14 amino acids. V dropped 5 bases and J dropped 4; count of bases not matched to a gene: 7. CDR3 in amino acids: CASSSGQRVYGYTF. The CDR3 nucleotides read TGCGCCAGCAGCTCGGGACAGAGGGTCTATGGCTACACCTTC.

The V call is TRBV28, the J call TRBJ2-1; D possibly corresponds to TRBD2 (6 bases). The germline V gene encodes CDR1 MDHEN and CDR2 SYDVKM. The CDR3 is 15 amino acids. Trimming stripped 3 bases from V and 6 bases from J, with 15 bases between. As DNA, the CDR3 is TGTGCCAGCAGTTTCACAGTTCAGCGGGCCAATGAGCAGTTCTTC. Translating gives CASSFTVQRANEQFF. Together with reference TRBV28 and TRBJ2-1, the CDR3 gives the full variable domain: DVKVTQSSRYLVKRTGEKVFLECVQDMDHENMFWYRQDPGLGLRLIYFSYDVKMKEKGDIPEGYSVSREKKERFSLILESASTNQTSMYLCASSFTVQRANEQFFGPGTRLTVL.

This chain connects TRBV28 to TRBJ1-1, with a possible D match to TRBD1 (6 bases). The V gene's germline CDR1 is MDHEN and CDR2 SYDVKM. The germline V and J ends were trimmed by 6 bases and 6 bases, with 20 bases remaining between them. This CDR3 is built from 15 residues. Here the CDR3 reads CASRSPGTKFAEAFF. The DNA of the CDR3 is TGTGCCAGCAGATCCCCCGGGACAAAATTTGCTGAAGCTTTCTTT.

The V gene is TRBV6-2 or TRBV6-3, the J gene TRBJ1-2, with D tentatively TRBD1 (5 bases). CDR1 MNHEY and CDR2 SVGEGT come from the germline V gene. V was shortened by 8 bases and J by 9 bases, with 19 bases between the two germline ends. This CDR3 has 13 amino acids. The CDR3 sequence: CASGQGRQFSYTF. The CDR3 DNA reads TGTGCCAGCGGCCAAGGGCGACAGTTCAGCTACACCTTC.

The chain employs TRBV3-1 (or the pseudogene TRBV3-2) and TRBJ2-3, with 10 bases matching TRBD2. The trim removed 0 bases at V and 5 bases at J, leaving 5 bases unmatched. CDR1 LGHDT and CDR2 YNNKEL come from the germline V gene (reference sequence). CDR3 length equals 16 residues. The CDR3 DNA reads as TGTGCCAGCAGCCAAGAGAGCGGGAGGGCCTTAGATACGCAGTATTTT. Its protein product is CASSQESGRALDTQYF.

The rearrangement links TRBV6-5 to TRBJ2-7; 9 nucleotides match TRBD2. CDR3 length: 15 residues. Trimming took 5 bases from V and 5 from J; bases not matched to a gene: 10. Germline V gene lookup returns CDR1 MNHEY and CDR2 SVGAGI. CDR3: CASSRKWREGHEQYF. The CDR3 DNA is TGTGCCAGCAGTCGTAAATGGCGGGAGGGCCACGAGCAGTACTTC.

This chain connects TRBV19 to TRBJ1-2, with D uncertain. V gave up 3 bases and J gave up 5 bases, with 13 bases separating them. The germline V gene has CDR1 LNHDA and CDR2 SQIVND (reference sequence). CDR3 length: 14 residues. CDR3 in DNA: TGTGCCAGTAGTATCGCGTCCCCCGCGTATGGCTACACCTTC. As protein: CASSIASPAYGYTF. Full variable domain (missing parts from reference TRBV19 and TRBJ1-2): DGGITQSPKYLFRKEGQNVTLSCEQNLNHDAMYWYRQDPGQGLRLIYYSQIVNDFQKGDIAEGYSVSREKKESFPLTVTSAQKNPTAFYLCASSIASPAYGYTFGSGTRLTVV.

This chain uses TRBV18 with TRBJ2-2, with 7 bases identical to TRBD2. Germline trimming cut 2 bases from V and 3 bases from J; bases unmatched to any gene: 3. Germline values: CDR1 KGHSH, CDR2 LQKENI. This CDR3 contains 15 residues. CDR3 region: CASSPGRADTGELFF. CDR3 nucleotides: TGTGCCAGCTCACCAGGGAGGGCCGACACCGGGGAGCTGTTTTTT. Supplemented by reference TRBV18 and TRBJ2-2, the full variable domain reads NAGVMQNPRHLVRRRGQEARLRCSPMKGHSHVYWYRQLPEEGLKFMVYLQKENIIDESGMPKERFSAEFPKEGPSILRIQQVVRGDSAAYFCASSPGRADTGELFFGEGSRLTVL.

The V and J genes are TRBV5-1 and TRBJ1-2, with TRBD1 matching over 8 bases. V shed 0 bases, J shed 0 bases, and the junction held 7 bases outside the gene matches. CDR1 is SGHRS and CDR2 is YFSETQ in the germline V gene. The CDR3 has 17 residues. The CDR3 sequence: CASSLGYGQGPNYGYTF. As DNA, the CDR3 is TGCGCCAGCAGCTTGGGGTACGGACAGGGCCCTAACTATGGCTACACCTTC.

The rearrangement joins TRBV7-8 to TRBJ2-3; TRBD1 agrees at 7 bases. CDR3 size: 17 residues. Germline V gene sequence: CDR1 SGHVS, CDR2 FQNEAQ. J lost 0 bases, V lost 4 bases, and 10 bases had no gene match. The CDR3 DNA is TGTGCCAGCAGCTCCCCGGGACAGCTTCCTAGCACAGATACGCAGTATTTT. This gives the protein CASSSPGQLPSTDTQYF.

V and J are TRBV18 and TRBJ2-7; TRBD2 might be the D (6 bases). There are 13 residues in the CDR3. Germline V CDR1 and CDR2: KGHSH, LQKENI. Trimming cost V 3 bases and J 7 bases, with 13 bases left between them. This chain's CDR3 is CASSPSREREQYF. The CDR3 DNA follows: TGTGCCAGCTCACCCTCCCGGGAGAGGGAGCAGTACTTC.

The V gene is TRBV6-6, the J gene TRBJ2-5; D possibly corresponds to TRBD1 (6 bases). V was cut by 6 bases and J by 1 base, with 9 bases left in between. Germline CDR1 reads MNHNY; CDR2 reads SVGAGI (reference sequence). CDR3 length equals 13 residues. CDR3 region: CASRTGIQETQYF. The CDR3 DNA reads as TGTGCCAGCAGAACAGGGATCCAAGAGACCCAGTACTTC.

The V call is TRBV28, the J call TRBJ1-4; maybe TRBD1 (5 bases). Germline loops: CDR1 MDHEN, CDR2 SYDVKM. The CDR3 totals 18 residues. V was shortened by 6 bases and J by 4 bases, with 24 bases between the two germline ends. CDR3 region: CASSRYLAQGSHNEKLFF. The CDR3 DNA follows: TGTGCCAGCAGCCGATACCTTGCGCAGGGTTCCCATAATGAAAAACTGTTTTTT.

This clone appeared once. The chain recombines TRBV11-2 with TRBJ2-4, with 7 bases lining up with TRBD1. The CDR3 runs to 17 residues. The V segment lost 5 bases and the J segment 0 bases; nucleotides outside the gene matches: 10. CDR1 is SGHAT and CDR2 is FQNNGV in the germline V gene. The CDR3 DNA reads as TGTGCCAGCAGCCATCGTCCAGGGGGATTAGCCAAAAACATTCAGTACTTC. Residues: CASSHRPGGLAKNIQYF.

This clone has only one observation. The chain uses TRBV24-1 and TRBJ2-5; maybe TRBD1 (6 bases). Trimming removed 3 bases at V and 2 bases at J, with 12 bases between. This CDR3 contains 15 residues. Germline loops: CDR1 KGHDR, CDR2 SFDVKD. CDR3 sequence (DNA): TGTGCCACCAGTGATCCTTCAGGGGAACAAGAGACCCAGTACTTC. It codes for CATSDPSGEQETQYF.

This clone was found a few times. The chain is built from TRBV28 and TRBJ2-7; 8 bases are shared with TRBD1. V lost 1 base to trimming and J lost 4 bases; unmatched junction nucleotides: 6. CDR1 MDHEN and CDR2 SYDVKM come from the germline V gene. The CDR3 is 15 residues long. CDR3 DNA: TGTGCCAGCAGTTTATATCCAGGGGGCGGGTACGAGCAGTACTTC. Its protein is CASSLYPGGGYEQYF.